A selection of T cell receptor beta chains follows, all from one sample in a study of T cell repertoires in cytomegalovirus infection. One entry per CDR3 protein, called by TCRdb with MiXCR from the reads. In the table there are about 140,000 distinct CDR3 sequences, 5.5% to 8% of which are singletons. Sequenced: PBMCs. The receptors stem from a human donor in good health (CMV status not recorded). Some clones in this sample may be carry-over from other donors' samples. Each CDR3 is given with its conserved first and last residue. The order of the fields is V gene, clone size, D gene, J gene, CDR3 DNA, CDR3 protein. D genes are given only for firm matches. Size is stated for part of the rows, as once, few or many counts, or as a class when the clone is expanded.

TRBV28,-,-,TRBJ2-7,TGTGCCAGCAGTTTCCGGACAGTCGTCTACGAGCAGTACTTC,CASSFRTVVYEQYF
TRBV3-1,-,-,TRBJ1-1,TGTGCCAGCAGCCAGGGACGGAAGAACACTGAAGCTTTCTTT,CASSQGRKNTEAFF
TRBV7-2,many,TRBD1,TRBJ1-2,TGTGCCAGCAGCTTAGTGGACAGGCCTAACTATGGCTACACCTTC,CASSLVDRPNYGYTF
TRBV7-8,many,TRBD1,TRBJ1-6,TGTGCCAGCAGCTTAGGACAGGGTTATAATTCACCCCTCCACTTT,CASSLGQGYNSPLHF
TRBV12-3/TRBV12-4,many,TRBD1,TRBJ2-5,TGTGCCAGCAGCCCCAAGACAGGGGGCGGGAAGACCCAGTACTTC,CASSPKTGGGKTQYF
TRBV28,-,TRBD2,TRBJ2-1,TGTGCCAGCAGTTTCGAAGGGACTACCTACAATGAGCAGTTCTTC,CASSFEGTTYNEQFF
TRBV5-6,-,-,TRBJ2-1,TGTGCCAGCAGCTTGAGACAGTTGTCCTACAATGAGCAGTTCTTC,CASSLRQLSYNEQFF
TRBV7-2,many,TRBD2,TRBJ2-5,TGTGCCAGCAGCCCCGGGACTACCCAAGAGACCCAGTACTTC,CASSPGTTQETQYF
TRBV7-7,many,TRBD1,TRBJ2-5,TGTGCCAGCAGCTTCCAGGGGGATGAGACCCAGTACTTC,CASSFQGDETQYF
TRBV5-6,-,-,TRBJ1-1,TGTGCCAGCAGCTTGTATTACCAGGGCCGGATTGAAGCTTTCTTT,CASSLYYQGRIEAFF
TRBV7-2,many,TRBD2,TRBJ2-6,TGTGCCAGCAGCCCCCCACTAGCGGGGGGGCCCAGCTCTGGGGCCAACGTCCTGACTTTC,CASSPPLAGGPSSGANVLTF
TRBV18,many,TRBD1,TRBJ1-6,TGTGCCAGCTCACCAGGGGGGACAGGGGATTCACCCCTCCACTTT,CASSPGGTGDSPLHF
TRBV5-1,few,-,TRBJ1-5,TGCGCCAGCAGCTTGGGGTCAGAAGGACAGCCCCAGCATTTT,CASSLGSEGQPQHF